The 27 T cell receptor beta chains below were found in one sample sequenced in a study of post-analysis software for immune sequencing data. Notes on the study in general: Five or six TRBV segments were more frequent in patients than controls; TRBV5-6, TRBV5-1 and TRBV20-1 belonged to this group.

These TCRs are of unknown antigen specificity. Unique molecular identifiers were carried by the TCR beta cDNA libraries. One entry per CDR3 protein results from TCRdb running MiXCR on the PCR reads. Among approximately 730,000 distinct CDR3 sequences listed, just over 45% were seen once. The material sequenced was blood. Receptors originate from a girl aged 10-17 years with multiple sclerosis.

In its sample, this clonotype was seen a few times. J is TRBJ1-4 and V is TRBV28; D is possibly TRBD1 (5 bases). CDR1 and CDR2 from the germline V gene are MDHEN and SYDVKM. V lost 2 bases and J 0 bases, leaving 10 bases between the germline ends. This CDR3 is 16 amino acids long. The DNA for the CDR3 is TGTGCCAGCAGTTTAGGGGCCCATGCAACTAATGAAAAACTGTTTTTT. Its translation is CASSLGAHATNEKLFF.

The rearrangement uses TRBV5-1 and TRBJ2-4; D might be TRBD2 (5 bases). The end of the DNA is better explained by TRBJ2-7, so the J call may be wrong. In germline, CDR1 is SGHRS, CDR2 YFSETQ. CDR3 size: 13 residues. This CDR3 reads CASSFGADYEQYF. The CDR3 DNA is TGCGCCAGCAGCTTCGGAGCGGATTACGAGCAGTACTTC.

This clonotype was seen a few times. The chain employs TRBV29-1 and TRBJ2-5; TRBD1 might be the D (6 bases). Trimming pared 7 bases from V and 4 bases from J, leaving 22 bases between. The germline V gene has CDR1 SQVTM and CDR2 ANQGSEA. This CDR3 spans 15 amino acids. CDR3 protein: CSAQVHRDLGETQYF. For the CDR3, the DNA is TGCAGCGCACAAGTCCACAGGGATTTGGGAGAGACCCAGTACTTC.

V is TRBV3-1 and J is TRBJ1-2; D might be TRBD1 (5 bases). Trimming removed 3 bases from V and 5 bases from J, with 10 bases in between. The CDR3 spans 13 residues. Germline values: CDR1 LGHDT, CDR2 YNNKEL (reference sequence). CDR3 loop: CASSHTDRYGYTF. In nucleotides, the CDR3 is TGTGCCAGCAGCCACACTGACAGATATGGCTACACCTTC.

The V gene is TRBV11-2, the J gene TRBJ2-3; D could derive from TRBD1 or TRBD2 (5 bases each). CDR1 is SGHAT and CDR2 is FQNNGV in the germline V gene. The CDR3 loop spans 15 amino acids. V was pared by 5 bases and J by 4 bases, with 16 bases between. For the CDR3, the DNA is TGTGCCAGCAGCCCGGGGACCCTCGCGGCAGATACGCAGTATTTT. It translates to CASSPGTLAADTQYF.

The J gene is TRBJ2-7, the V gene TRBV7-8; 9 bases are a match to TRBD1. From germline, CDR1 is SGHVS and CDR2 FQNEAQ. The length of the CDR3 is 14 residues. J gave up 5 bases and V 4 bases, and 6 bases lay outside the gene matches. CDR3 DNA: TGTGCCAGCAGCTCACACAGGGGGCGCGACGAGCAGTACTTC. Translating it yields CASSSHRGRDEQYF.

The J gene is TRBJ2-3, the V gene TRBV29-1; D gene uncertain. V lost 7 bases, J lost 11 bases, and 19 bases lay in between. The CDR3 covers 12 residues. Germline loops: CDR1 SQVTM, CDR2 ANQGSEA. CDR3 sequence reads: CSGLLDRTQQYF. The CDR3 DNA is TGCAGCGGACTTTTGGACCGGACGCAGCAGTATTTT.

This clonotype came up a few times. The chain joins TRBV7-3 to TRBJ1-1; 10 bases match TRBD1. CDR3 length equals 16 residues. Per germline, CDR1 SGHTA and CDR2 FQGTGA. Losses at the gene ends were 5 bases for V and 0 bases for J; bases not matched to a gene: 6. This CDR3 is CASSPGTGVLNTEAFF. The CDR3 DNA sequence: TGTGCCAGCAGCCCCGGGACAGGGGTTTTGAACACTGAAGCTTTCTTT.

This sequence joins TRBV27 and TRBJ2-7; D call uncertain. The CDR3 extends over 11 amino acids. Germline values: CDR1 MNHEY, CDR2 SMNVEV (reference sequence). V was cut by 10 bases and J by 1 base, with 8 bases left in between. CDR3 coding DNA: TGTGCCATCAGGAGATCCTACGAGCAGTACTTC. Its protein is CAIRRSYEQYF.

This clonotype has more than one count but fewer than ten. The chain combines TRBV27 with TRBJ2-6; D gene unclear. CDR3 length equals 16 residues. Germline lookup yields CDR1 MNHEY and CDR2 SMNVEV (reference sequence). Between the trimmed V and J ends, which lost 1 base and 4 bases, there was a span of 11 bases. The CDR3 loop reads CASSLFPPTGANVLTF. The CDR3 DNA reads TGTGCCAGCAGTTTATTTCCCCCCACCGGGGCCAACGTCCTGACTTTC.

The chain uses TRBV27 and TRBJ2-5, with D perhaps TRBD1 (5 bases). The germline V and J ends were trimmed by 4 bases and 3 bases, with 24 bases remaining between them. The CDR3 consists of 18 residues. Germline V gene sequence: CDR1 MNHEY, CDR2 SMNVEV (reference sequence). The CDR3 loop reads CASSSAFSDTVLEETQYF. As DNA, the CDR3 is TGTGCCAGCAGTTCTGCTTTTTCGGACACGGTGTTGGAAGAGACCCAGTACTTC.

This clonotype occurred many times. This chain uses TRBV7-9 with TRBJ2-1; 9 positions agree with TRBD2. The V and J ends lost 8 bases and 5 bases, in that order; junction bases with no gene match: 4. The germline CDR1 and CDR2 sequences are SEHNR and FQNEAQ (reference sequence). This CDR3 spans 13 amino acids. As DNA, the CDR3 is TGTGCCAGCGGGCTAGCGGGAAACAATGAGCAGTTCTTC. Translation gives CASGLAGNNEQFF.

The V and J genes are TRBV7-3 and TRBJ2-1; TRBD2 agrees at 8 bases. The CDR3 spans 19 residues. The V gene's germline CDR1 is SGHTA and CDR2 FQGTGA. V shed 1 base and J 1 base; nucleotides not matched to a gene: 12. The CDR3 DNA reads as TGTGCCAGCAGCTTAATAGGGCTAGCGGGCGCACTGTCCTACAATGAGCAGTTCTTC. Residues: CASSLIGLAGALSYNEQFF.

This sequence joins TRBV14 and TRBJ1-5; unclear D gene. CDR1 SGHDN and CDR2 FVKESK come from the germline V gene. The germline V and J ends were trimmed by 3 bases and 1 base, with 19 bases remaining between them. This CDR3 is built from 18 residues. CDR3 residues: CASSQASWPPRSNQPQHF. DNA of the CDR3: TGTGCCAGCAGCCAGGCGAGCTGGCCACCCAGAAGCAATCAGCCCCAGCATTTT.

This chain uses TRBV4-2 with TRBJ2-6; D unclear. CDR3 size: 17 residues. CDR1 and CDR2 from the germline V gene are LGHNA and YNFKEQ. With 0 bases removed from V and 1 base from J, the gap between germline ends came to 10 bases. The CDR3 bases are TGTGCCAGCAGCCAAGAAGGGATGGGTTCTGGGGCCAACGTCCTGACTTTC. Protein: CASSQEGMGSGANVLTF.

This clonotype was seen only once. The rearrangement uses TRBV28 and TRBJ2-7; D is ambiguous. From germline, CDR1 is MDHEN and CDR2 SYDVKM. Trimming took 3 bases from V and 2 from J, leaving 14 bases between them. The CDR3 extends over 15 amino acids. Here the CDR3 DNA reads TGTGCCAGCAGTTTGGTGGGTCAGCCAGCCTACGAGCAGTACTTC. Amino acids: CASSLVGQPAYEQYF.

This chain links TRBV20-1 with TRBJ2-1; 14 bases line up with TRBD2. The germline CDR1 and CDR2 sequences are DFQATT and SNEGSKA (reference sequence). The J segment lost 5 bases and the V segment lost 4 bases, leaving 7 bases of the junction unmatched. This CDR3 is built from 16 residues. CDR3 sequence: CSATGLAGGPNNEQFF. CDR3 bases: TGCAGTGCTACTGGACTAGCGGGAGGCCCGAACAATGAGCAGTTCTTC.

This clonotype was detected a few times. The chain joins TRBV28 to TRBJ1-2; D remains unclear. Germline V CDR1 and CDR2: MDHEN, SYDVKM. The CDR3 contains 13 residues. V lost 2 bases to trimming and J lost 7 bases, with 11 bases between them. The CDR3 region has the DNA TGTGCCAGCAGTTTACCCCCCGGACGTGGCTACACCTTC. This translates into CASSLPPGRGYTF.

This clonotype occurred a few times. The gene calls are TRBV7-2 and TRBJ2-1; 7 nucleotides align to TRBD2. This CDR3 spans 16 amino acids. CDR1 is SGHTA, CDR2 FQGNSA, per germline. Trimming at V came to 1 base and at J to 4 bases, leaving 7 bases not matched to a gene. The CDR3 here is CASSLDRNSGYNEQFF. The DNA of the CDR3 is TGTGCCAGCAGCTTAGATAGGAATAGCGGGTACAATGAGCAGTTCTTC.

This chain links TRBV7-9 with TRBJ2-7, with unresolved D. Germline V CDR1 and CDR2: SEHNR, FQNEAQ (reference sequence). Between the trimmed V and J ends, which lost 4 bases and 5 bases, there was a span of 9 bases. The CDR3 runs 12 residues. The CDR3 sequence: CASSSRLNEQYF. Written as DNA, the CDR3 is TGTGCCAGCAGCTCCAGGCTTAACGAGCAGTACTTC. Variable domain in full (rest from reference TRBV7-9 and TRBJ2-7): DTGVSQNPRHKITKRGQNVTFRCDPISEHNRLYWYRQTLGQGPEFLTYFQNEAQLEKSRLLSDRFSAERPKGSFSTLEIQRTEQGDSAMYLCASSSRLNEQYFGPGTRLTVT.

This sequence joins TRBV7-9 and TRBJ2-7; 10 nucleotides align to TRBD1. CDR1 is SEHNR and CDR2 is FQNEAQ in the germline V gene (reference sequence). J gave up 3 bases and V 3 bases, and 8 bases lay outside the gene matches. The CDR3 totals 16 residues. The CDR3 DNA follows: TGTGCCAGCAGCTTTTCTCAAGGACAGGGGGGCTACGAGCAGTACTTC. Its translation is CASSFSQGQGGYEQYF.

The chain carries TRBV2 and TRBJ2-7; D gene unclear. Trimming shortened V by 6 bases and J by 2 bases, and 11 bases separated the two germline ends. Germline V gives CDR1 SNHLY, CDR2 FYNNEI. This CDR3 has 13 amino acids. The CDR3 nucleotides are TGTGCCAGCAGCGAACAGCCAACCTACGAGCAGTACTTC. Protein: CASSEQPTYEQYF.

The rearrangement links TRBV7-3 to TRBJ2-1; D remains unclear. The CDR3 extends over 13 amino acids. CDR1 and CDR2 (germline): SGHTA, FQGTGA. Trimming removed 0 bases at V and 6 bases at J, with 6 bases between. CDR3 DNA sequence: TGTGCCAGCAGCTTAACGAGGCTCAATGAGCAGTTCTTC. It encodes CASSLTRLNEQFF. Combining the CDR3 with reference TRBV7-3 and TRBJ2-1 gives the whole variable domain GAGVSQTPSNKVTEKGKYVELRCDPISGHTALYWYRQSLGQGPEFLIYFQGTGAADDSGLPNDRFFAVRPEGSVSTLKIQRTERGDSAVYLCASSLTRLNEQFFGPGTRLTVL.

Notes on this clonotype: Compared with germline, one end of the junction differs, possibly owing to a read error. The rearrangement joins TRBV12-3 or TRBV12-4 to TRBJ1-6; no clear D. The CDR3 has 15 residues. CDR3 DNA: TGTGCCAGCAGTTTAGCCTCAGGCCCCGGATCACCCCCCCACTTT. Protein product: CASSLASGPGSPPHF.

The chain combines TRBV20-1 with TRBJ2-3; 8 bases match TRBD1. From germline, CDR1 is DFQATT and CDR2 SNEGSKA (reference sequence). This CDR3 has 15 amino acids. Unmatched junction bases numbered 8, after V lost 5 bases and J lost 1 base. The CDR3 region is CSAFLDRDGTDTQYF. In DNA form, the CDR3 reads TGCAGTGCTTTTTTGGACAGGGACGGCACAGATACGCAGTATTTT.

This chain links TRBV2 with TRBJ2-1; tentative D call: TRBD2 (5 bases). There are 13 residues in the CDR3. The ends were cut back, 8 bases at V and 7 bases at J, with 15 bases in the middle. CDR1 and CDR2 from the germline V gene are SNHLY and FYNNEI. DNA of the CDR3: TGTGCCAGCCGGACTGCCCCCCGGAATGAGCAGTTCTTC. This gives the protein CASRTAPRNEQFF.

This clonotype was counted only a few times. The chain uses TRBV5-6 and TRBJ2-3; no definite D call. V was trimmed by 7 bases and J by 0 bases, leaving 9 bases between them. CDR1 is SGHDT and CDR2 is YYEEEE in the germline V gene. CDR3 length: 13 residues. CDR3 nucleotides: TGTGCCAGCCAGGACGGAAGCACAGATACGCAGTATTTT. Translation: CASQDGSTDTQYF.